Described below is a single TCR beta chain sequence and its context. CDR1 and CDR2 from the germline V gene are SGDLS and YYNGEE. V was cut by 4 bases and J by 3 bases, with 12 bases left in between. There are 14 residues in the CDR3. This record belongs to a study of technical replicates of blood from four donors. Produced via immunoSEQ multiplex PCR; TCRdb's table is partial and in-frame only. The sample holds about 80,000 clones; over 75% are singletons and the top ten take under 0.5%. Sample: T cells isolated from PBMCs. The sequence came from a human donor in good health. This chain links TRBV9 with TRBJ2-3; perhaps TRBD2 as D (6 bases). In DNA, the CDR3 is TGTGCCAGCAGCCCCCAGGGAGGAACAGATACGCAGTATTTT. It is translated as CASSPQGGTDTQYF.